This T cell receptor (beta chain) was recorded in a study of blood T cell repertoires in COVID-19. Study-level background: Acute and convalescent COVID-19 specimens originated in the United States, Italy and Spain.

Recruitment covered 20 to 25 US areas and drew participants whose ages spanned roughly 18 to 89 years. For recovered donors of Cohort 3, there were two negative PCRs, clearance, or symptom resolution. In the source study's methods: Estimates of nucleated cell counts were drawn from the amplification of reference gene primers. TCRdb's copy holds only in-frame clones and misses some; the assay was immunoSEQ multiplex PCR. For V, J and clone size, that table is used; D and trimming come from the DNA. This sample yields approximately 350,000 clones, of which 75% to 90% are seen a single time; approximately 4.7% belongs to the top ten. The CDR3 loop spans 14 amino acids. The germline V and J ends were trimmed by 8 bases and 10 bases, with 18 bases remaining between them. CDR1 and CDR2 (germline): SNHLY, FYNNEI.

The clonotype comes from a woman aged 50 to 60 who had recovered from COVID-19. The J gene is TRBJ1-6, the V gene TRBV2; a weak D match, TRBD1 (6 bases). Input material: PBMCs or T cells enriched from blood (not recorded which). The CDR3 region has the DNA TGTGCCAGCCGGTCGGGGGGGCTTTGGTCACCCCTCCACTTT. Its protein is CASRSGGLWSPLHF.